The next 3 T cell receptor beta chains were all read from a single sample in a study of T cells after yellow fever vaccination. TCRdb processed the 5' RACE reads anew with MiXCR; each CDR3 protein has one entry. The table includes hundreds of thousands of distinct CDR3 sequences, about a sixth detected once. Sequencing used PBMCs, obtained about 5 days after the first yellow fever vaccination. These receptors were collected from a man aged 18 to 29 who received the YFV17D yellow fever vaccine.

This clonotype was recorded a few times. V usage is TRBV6-2 or TRBV6-3 and J usage is TRBJ1-4; D is perhaps TRBD1 (6 bases). V was shortened by 4 bases and J by 4 bases, with 16 bases between the two germline ends. There are 16 residues in the CDR3. Germline V gene data show CDR1 as MNHEY and CDR2 as SVGEGT. CDR3 sequence reads: CASSLGEQGFNEKLFF. CDR3 coding DNA: TGTGCCAGCAGTTTAGGCGAACAGGGATTTAATGAAAAACTGTTTTTT.

The sample holds a few counts of this clonotype. This chain joins TRBV3-1 and TRBJ2-5, with D perhaps matching TRBD1 or TRBD2 (5 bases each). The CDR3 loop spans 12 amino acids. V gave up 0 bases and J gave up 9 bases, with 8 bases separating them. Germline loops: CDR1 LGHDT, CDR2 YNNKEL (reference sequence). The CDR3 here is CASSQEGRAQYF. In nucleotides, the CDR3 is TGTGCCAGCAGCCAAGAGGGACGGGCCCAGTACTTC.

This clonotype was seen only a few times. The V and J genes are TRBV28 and TRBJ1-3, with a weak D call TRBD1 (5 bases). This CDR3 comprises 15 residues. Germline values: CDR1 MDHEN, CDR2 SYDVKM. The V gene lost 3 bases and the J gene lost 3 bases, with 12 bases spanning the gap. CDR3 sequence reads: CASSFDPGSGNTIYF. The CDR3 nucleotides read TGTGCCAGCAGTTTTGATCCAGGGAGTGGAAACACCATATATTTT. Full variable domain (remainder filled in from reference TRBV28 and TRBJ1-3): DVKVTQSSRYLVKRTGEKVFLECVQDMDHENMFWYRQDPGLGLRLIYFSYDVKMKEKGDIPEGYSVSREKKERFSLILESASTNQTSMYLCASSFDPGSGNTIYFGEGSWLTVV.